The sample holds a few counts of the clone carrying this T cell receptor beta chain. As yet, its antigen is unknown. The time point: persistent/refractory GD, antithyroid drugs over 5 years with positive TRAb. PBMC RNA served as the TCR library source. V lost 0 bases to trimming and J lost 4 bases, with 9 bases between them. Germline loops: CDR1 SGHVS, CDR2 FQNEAQ. The CDR3 is made up of 15 amino acids. This sample is drawn from a study of regulatory T cells in long-lasting Graves disease. General study findings and limits: Persistent-disease Graves' patients showed less TCR diversity than new cases.

To make TCR beta libraries, researchers used iRepertoire HTBI primers and Arm-PCR of CDR3 regions. TCRdb re-called the multiplex PCR reads through MiXCR, storing one row per CDR3 protein. The data show about 450,000 distinct CDR3 sequences, with roughly a quarter seen just once and roughly a quarter held by the top ten. The chain employs TRBV7-8 and TRBJ2-2; the D gene is possibly TRBD2 (6 bases). This receptor was identified in a female donor with Graves disease. The sample in question was peripheral blood mononuclear cells (PBMCs), obtained when the disease was refractory, from a patient treated with antithyroid drugs. CDR3 nucleotide sequence: TGTGCCAGCAGCTTAGCGGCTAGCGTCACCGGGGAGCTGTTTTTT. Its protein product is CASSLAASVTGELFF.